Included here is one T cell receptor beta chain sequence, with context. The antigen is not known. This sample was taken from a study of PD-1 blockade in classical Hodgkin lymphoma. Study-wide background: Treatment was intravenous nivolumab, 3 mg/kg every 2 weeks, until progression.

V shed 0 bases and J shed 3 bases, with 8 bases lying between them. The germline V gene has CDR1 SEHNR and CDR2 FQNEAQ (reference sequence). CDR3 length equals 15 residues. Regarding the study as a whole: Lower baseline TCR diversity marked trial partial responders and progressors. Those starting nivolumab under 1 year post-ASCT were excluded.

Time point indicated: cycle 4 day 1 (C4D1), after 5 to 7 weeks of nivolumab. Relapse after autologous stem cell transplantation occurred in every patient, and brentuximab vedotin exposure varied. TCRdb's table, derived via immunoSEQ multiplex PCR, lists solely in-frame clones and lacks some. The table records tens of thousands of clones, around 76% of them present only once. The TCR comes from a human donor with classical Hodgkin lymphoma. V and J are TRBV7-9 and TRBJ1-4; D possibly corresponds to TRBD1 (6 bases). The material was peripheral blood mononuclear cells (PBMCs), obtained before the fourth cycle of nivolumab. Here the CDR3 DNA reads TGTGCCAGCAGCTTAGCCGGGACACCTAATGAAAAACTGTTTTTT. It translates to CASSLAGTPNEKLFF.